The clone carrying this TCR beta chain was recorded a few times. The method was immunoSEQ multiplex PCR; TCRdb's version includes in-frame clones alone and lacks a portion of them. The sample carries approximately 73,000 clones, roughly nine tenths recorded once. This sample stems from a study of blood T cell repertoires in COVID-19. Study-level information: Samples of COVID-19 (acute and convalescent) were obtained from the United States, Italy and Spain. From T cells, B-cell-depleted T cells, or PBMCs came the material, which was cDNA or gDNA.

Sequenced input: peripheral blood. This TCR was recovered from an elderly man with acute or convalescent COVID-19.

CDR3 nucleotides: TGTGCCAGCAGCTTAGGTAGCGGGATGAACACCGGGGAGCTGTTTTTT. Its protein product is CASSLGSGMNTGELFF. This chain connects TRBV7-9 to TRBJ2-2; 8 bases match TRBD2. V shed 1 base, J shed 1 base, and the junction held 2 bases outside the gene matches. The germline V gene has CDR1 SEHNR and CDR2 FQNEAQ (reference sequence). The CDR3 runs 16 residues.